The 17 T cell receptor beta chains below come from one sample, sequenced in a study of graft-versus-host responses after intestinal transplantation. TCRdb keeps only in-frame clones here, not all; method: immunoSEQ multiplex PCR. The table has some 90,000 clones, roughly 90% seen once; the top ten hold around 0.38%. For these receptors, no antigen is known. This sample comprised unstimulated CD8+ T cells sorted from spleen or lymph node cells, obtained before transplant. These receptors all come from a human donor who was the organ donor for an intestinal transplant.

CDR3 residues: CASSSPGQGLYEQYF. CDR3 DNA: TGTGCCAGCAGCTCCCCGGGACAGGGGCTGTACGAGCAGTACTTC. The chain is built from TRBV5-6 and TRBJ2-7, with TRBD1 matching 10 bases. CDR1 is SGHDT, CDR2 YYEEEE, per germline. V lost 3 bases, J lost 4 bases, and 7 bases stayed unmatched. The CDR3 sequence is 15 residues long. Variable domain in full (rest from reference TRBV5-6 and TRBJ2-7): DAGVTQSPTHLIKTRGQQVTLRCSPKSGHDTVSWYQQALGQGPQFIFQYYEEEERQRGNFPDRFSGHQFPNYSSELNVNALLLGDSALYLCASSSPGQGLYEQYFGPGTRLTVT.

J is TRBJ2-1 and V is TRBV13, with D perhaps matching TRBD2 (5 bases). CDR1 and CDR2 (germline): PRHDT, FYEKMQ (reference sequence). V lost 8 bases, J lost 3 bases, and 14 bases lay in between. This CDR3 has 14 amino acids. The CDR3 sequence is CASVNGMFYNEQFF. As DNA, the CDR3 is TGTGCCAGCGTGAACGGGATGTTCTACAATGAGCAGTTCTTC.

V gene TRBV9 combines with J gene TRBJ1-1; D gene ambiguous. The CDR3 length is 13 residues. V was clipped by 0 bases and J by 11 bases, with 14 bases between them. Germline-derived CDR1 and CDR2 are SGDLS and YYNGEE. This chain's CDR3 is CASSVAERDGAFF. As DNA, the CDR3 is TGTGCCAGCAGCGTAGCGGAGAGGGATGGGGCTTTCTTT. Supplemented by reference TRBV9 and TRBJ1-1, the full variable domain reads DSGVTQTPKHLITATGQRVTLRCSPRSGDLSVYWYQQSLDQGLQFLIQYYNGEERAKGNILERFSAQQFPDLHSELNLSSLELGDSALYFCASSVAERDGAFFGQGTRLTVV.

The chain is built from TRBV7-9 and TRBJ1-1; TRBD1 matches at 7 bases. This CDR3 has 15 residues. Germline CDR1 and CDR2: SEHNR and FQNEAQ (reference sequence). V lost 4 bases, J lost 1 base, and 6 bases stayed unmatched. The CDR3 loop is CASSSRDSQNTEAFF. In nucleotides, the CDR3 is TGTGCCAGCAGCTCCCGGGACAGTCAGAACACTGAAGCTTTCTTT. Variable domain in full (rest from reference TRBV7-9 and TRBJ1-1): DTGVSQNPRHKITKRGQNVTFRCDPISEHNRLYWYRQTLGQGPEFLTYFQNEAQLEKSRLLSDRFSAERPKGSFSTLEIQRTEQGDSAMYLCASSSRDSQNTEAFFGQGTRLTVV.

The chain recombines TRBV10-3 with TRBJ1-2; no firm D call. The CDR3 has 12 residues. V dropped 6 bases and J dropped 6 bases, with 11 bases sitting between them. The V gene's germline CDR1 is ENHRY and CDR2 SYGVKD. The DNA of the CDR3 is TGTGCCATCAGGAAGATGGGCCATGGCTACACCTTC. Amino acids: CAIRKMGHGYTF.

V is TRBV27 and J is TRBJ1-2, with 8 bases fitting TRBD1. The CDR3 length is 13 residues. Trimming cost V 6 bases and J 6 bases; bases outside gene matches: 6. Germline V gene sequence: CDR1 MNHEY, CDR2 SMNVEV (reference sequence). Here the CDR3 reads CASSTGTGDGYTF. The CDR3 DNA follows: TGTGCCAGCAGCACAGGGACAGGAGATGGCTACACCTTC.

The V call is TRBV27, the J call TRBJ1-6; 9 bases agree with TRBD1. This CDR3 is 16 amino acids long. Germline loops: CDR1 MNHEY, CDR2 SMNVEV (reference sequence). J was trimmed by 7 bases and V by 3 bases; bases with no gene match: 7. CDR3 nucleotides: TGTGCCAGCAGTTTGGGGACAGGGTTCGGAAATTCACCCCTCCACTTT. Translation: CASSLGTGFGNSPLHF.

The chain is built from TRBV11-2 and TRBJ1-1; 8 bases match TRBD1. Germline trimming cut 5 bases from V and 7 bases from J; bases unmatched to any gene: 0. The CDR3 is 11 amino acids. CDR1 is SGHAT, CDR2 FQNNGV, per germline. The CDR3 loop is CASSTGGEAFF. In DNA form, the CDR3 reads TGTGCCAGCAGCACAGGGGGTGAAGCTTTCTTT. Complete variable domain (other parts from reference TRBV11-2 and TRBJ1-1): EAGVAQSPRYKIIEKRQSVAFWCNPISGHATLYWYQQILGQGPKLLIQFQNNGVVDDSQLPKDRFSAERLKGVDSTLKIQPAKLEDSAVYLCASSTGGEAFFGQGTRLTVV.

Only one count was recorded for this clone. The chain joins TRBV6-4 to TRBJ1-2; 10 nucleotides match TRBD1. After removal of 0 bases from V and 6 bases from J, the junction contained 10 bases not matched to a gene. The CDR3 has 17 amino acids. CDR1 MRHNA and CDR2 SNTAGT come from the germline V gene. In DNA form, the CDR3 reads TGTGCCAGCAGTGACTCGGCCGGGACAGGGGCTGTGAATGGCTACACCTTC. Translation: CASSDSAGTGAVNGYTF.

This clone is a singleton in its sample. This chain connects TRBV4-1 to TRBJ2-7, with 11 bases matching TRBD2. There are 15 residues in the CDR3. Germline V gene sequence: CDR1 MGHRA, CDR2 YSYEKL. V shed 1 base and J 6 bases; nucleotides not matched to a gene: 5. CDR3 in amino acids: CASSQALAGGLEQYF. CDR3 sequence (DNA): TGCGCCAGCAGCCAAGCTTTAGCGGGGGGGCTCGAGCAGTACTTC.

This clone came up once. The chain employs TRBV7-9 and TRBJ2-1; the D is unclear. Germline values: CDR1 SEHNR, CDR2 FQNEAQ (reference sequence). The CDR3 contains 12 residues. Trimming took off 4 bases at V and 6 bases at J, with 7 bases between the two ends. CDR3 protein: CASSSGGNEQFF. The CDR3 bases are TGTGCCAGCAGCTCGGGTGGCAATGAGCAGTTCTTC.

This clone was seen a single time. CDR3 nucleotide sequence: TGTGCCAGCAGCTCGATAACAGGGGTCTATGGCTACACCTTC. Its translation is CASSSITGVYGYTF. V usage is TRBV28 and J usage is TRBJ1-2; 7 bases match TRBD1. Germline V CDR1 and CDR2: MDHEN, SYDVKM. This CDR3 has 14 amino acids. V gave up 6 bases and J gave up 4 bases; unmatched junction bases: 8.

V usage is TRBV6-6 and J usage is TRBJ2-2; 12 bases map to TRBD1. The CDR3 extends over 16 amino acids. V shed 3 bases, J shed 7 bases, and the junction held 6 bases outside the gene matches. Germline CDR1 MNHNY, CDR2 SVGAGI (reference sequence). CDR3 sequence: CASSYSGQGAGGELFF. In DNA form, the CDR3 reads TGTGCCAGCAGTTATTCGGGACAGGGGGCCGGCGGGGAGCTGTTTTTT.

The chain couples TRBV10-2 to TRBJ1-6, with D perhaps TRBD1 (5 bases). In germline, CDR1 is WSHSY, CDR2 SAAADI. Deletions cut 0 bases from V and 5 bases from J, with 11 bases between. The length of the CDR3 is 16 residues. The CDR3 region is CASSESGRGNNSPLHF. CDR3 bases: TGCGCCAGCAGTGAGTCCGGGAGGGGAAATAATTCACCCCTCCACTTT.

The V and J genes are TRBV5-4 and TRBJ2-2; possibly TRBD1 for D (6 bases). Trimming left V 1 base short and J 1 base short, with 8 bases between. CDR1 and CDR2 (germline): SGHNT, YYREEE (reference sequence). This CDR3 has 15 amino acids. CDR3 sequence (DNA): TGTGCCAGCAGCTTGTTACAGGGGAACACCGGGGAGCTGTTTTTT. The encoded protein is CASSLLQGNTGELFF. The full variable domain, with the rest looked up from reference TRBV5-4 and TRBJ2-2, is ETGVTQSPTHLIKTRGQQVTLRCSSQSGHNTVSWYQQALGQGPQFIFQYYREEENGRGNFPPRFSGLQFPNYSSELNVNALELDDSALYLCASSLLQGNTGELFFGEGSRLTVL.

This clone has just one count. This chain joins TRBV19 and TRBJ2-5; 7 bases line up with TRBD1. Germline V gene data show CDR1 as LNHDA and CDR2 as SQIVND (reference sequence). There are 17 residues in the CDR3. J gave up 5 bases and V 4 bases, and 16 bases lay outside the gene matches. The CDR3 DNA reads TGTGCCAGTAGTACCTACCGGGACAGCGGTTCGTGGGAGACCCAGTACTTC. This codes for CASSTYRDSGSWETQYF.

The chain carries TRBV2 and TRBJ2-3; 7 bases line up with TRBD2. The CDR3 loop spans 14 amino acids. The trim removed 6 bases at V and 6 bases at J, leaving 9 bases unmatched. CDR1 SNHLY and CDR2 FYNNEI come from the germline V gene. The CDR3 DNA is TGTGCCAGCAGCGTACCGGGGGAGGGCGATACGCAGTATTTT. This codes for CASSVPGEGDTQYF.